This T cell receptor beta chain is drawn from a study of blood T cell repertoires in COVID-19. This CDR3 contains 15 residues. The J segment lost 6 bases and the V segment lost 0 bases, leaving 5 bases of the junction unmatched. Germline V lookup: CDR1 MNHEY, CDR2 SVGAGI. This clone occurred a few times. Clones were read by immunoSEQ multiplex PCR, and TCRdb kept only the in-frame ones, dropping some. This sample carries around 340,000 clones, roughly 90% of them seen once, and the ten largest clones take 1%. The sequencing sample was made of PBMCs or T cells enriched from blood (not recorded which). This receptor was obtained from a woman aged 25 to 39 who had been exposed to COVID-19. The V gene is TRBV6-5, the J gene TRBJ2-7; 10 nucleotides agree with TRBD2. In DNA form, the CDR3 reads TGTGCCAGCAGTTACTCAGGCCTAGCGGGAGTCGAGCAGTACTTC. Encoded protein: CASSYSGLAGVEQYF.